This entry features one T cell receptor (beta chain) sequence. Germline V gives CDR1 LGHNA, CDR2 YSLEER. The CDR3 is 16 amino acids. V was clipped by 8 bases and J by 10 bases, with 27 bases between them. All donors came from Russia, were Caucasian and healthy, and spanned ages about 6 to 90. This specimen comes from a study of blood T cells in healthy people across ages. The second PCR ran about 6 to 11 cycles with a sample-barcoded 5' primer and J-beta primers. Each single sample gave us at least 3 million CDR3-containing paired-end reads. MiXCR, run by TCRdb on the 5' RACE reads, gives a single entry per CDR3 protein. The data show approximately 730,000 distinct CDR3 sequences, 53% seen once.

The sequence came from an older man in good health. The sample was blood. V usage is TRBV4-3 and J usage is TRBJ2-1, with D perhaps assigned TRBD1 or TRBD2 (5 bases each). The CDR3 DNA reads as TGCGCCAGCCAAGAGGTCCATGGGACCAGCTCCTACGAGCAGTTCTTC. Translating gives CASQEVHGTSSYEQFF.